One and the same sample provided the 5 T cell receptor beta chains below, sequenced in a study of blood T cell repertoires in COVID-19. This table comes from immunoSEQ multiplex PCR, and its TCRdb copy is limited to in-frame clones, with some not included. The sample has about 300,000 clones; 87% are singletons. Sequences were obtained from PBMCs or T cells enriched from blood (not recorded which). These receptors originate from a woman in her 30s who had recovered from COVID-19.

The V call is TRBV9, the J call TRBJ2-1, with a possible D match to TRBD2 (6 bases). The V end lost 0 bases, the J end lost 4 bases, and 14 bases lay between the germline ends. CDR1 SGDLS and CDR2 YYNGEE come from the germline V gene. This CDR3 has 16 amino acids. CDR3 coding DNA: TGTGCCAGCAGCGTAGCTGGAGGGGCCGAGTACAATGAGCAGTTCTTC. Translated: CASSVAGGAEYNEQFF.

The J gene is TRBJ2-1, the V gene TRBV7-3; 7 nucleotides line up with TRBD2. The CDR3 totals 11 residues. With V trimmed by 7 bases and J by 8 bases, 2 bases remained unmatched. Germline CDR1 is SGHTA and CDR2 is FQGTGA. The DNA for the CDR3 is TGTGCCAGCACCAGCGGGGATGAGCAGTTCTTC. This translates into CASTSGDEQFF.

V and J are TRBV5-8 and TRBJ1-2, with 7 positions matching TRBD1. With 6 bases clipped from V and 3 bases from J, the junction kept 8 bases outside the gene matches. The CDR3 is 14 residues long. Germline V gives CDR1 SGHTS, CDR2 YDEGEE. CDR3 bases: TGTGCCAGCATCCTGGACAGGCTTTACTATGGCTACACCTTC. Its translation: CASILDRLYYGYTF. The entire variable domain, with the rest obtained from reference TRBV5-8 and TRBJ1-2, is as follows: EAGVTQSPTHLIKTRGQQATLRCSPISGHTSVYWYQQALGLGLQFLLWYDEGEERNRGNFPPRFSGRQFPNYSSELNVNALELEDSALYLCASILDRLYYGYTFGSGTRLTVV.

The gene calls are TRBV7-9 and TRBJ1-4; TRBD1 matches at 8 bases. CDR3 size: 15 residues. Trimming removed 10 bases from V and 6 bases from J; junction bases left unmatched: 13. Germline values: CDR1 SEHNR, CDR2 FQNEAQ (reference sequence). CDR3 DNA sequence: TGTGCCATCCGGACAGGGAGGAACCAACATGAAAAACTGTTTTTT. It is translated as CAIRTGRNQHEKLFF.

The rearrangement uses TRBV11-1 and TRBJ1-6; D not certain. The CDR3 consists of 13 residues. The V gene lost 1 base and the J gene lost 9 bases, with 7 bases spanning the gap. The germline V gene encodes CDR1 SGHAT and CDR2 FQDESV (reference sequence). CDR3 in amino acids: CASSLGLSSPLHF. CDR3 nucleotides: TGTGCCAGCAGCTTAGGGCTCTCTTCACCCCTCCACTTT.